This passage covers 28 T cell receptor beta chains from one sample sequenced in a study of blood T cell repertoires in COVID-19. Some clones are missing from TCRdb's copy, which holds only in-frame ones; the method was immunoSEQ multiplex PCR. The sample records hundreds of thousands of clones, 87% being singletons. Sequencing used peripheral blood. The origin of the receptors is a man aged 60 to 69 who had recovered from COVID-19.

The chain links TRBV6-6 to TRBJ1-6; the D is unclear. Per germline, CDR1 MNHNY and CDR2 SVGAGI (reference sequence). Deletions cut 6 bases from V and 10 bases from J, with 13 bases between. This CDR3 contains 13 residues. CDR3 residues: CASSVQSGSPLHF. The CDR3 DNA follows: TGTGCCAGCAGCGTCCAGAGCGGGTCACCCCTCCACTTT.

The V gene is TRBV19, the J gene TRBJ1-1; TRBD1 matches at 8 bases. The CDR3 is made up of 15 amino acids. The V segment lost 6 bases and the J segment 1 base; nucleotides outside the gene matches: 7. Germline loops: CDR1 LNHDA, CDR2 SQIVND (reference sequence). CDR3 nucleotides: TGTGCCAGTAGCCGATTGGACAGGGAGAACACTGAAGCTTTCTTT. This sequence encodes CASSRLDRENTEAFF.

The chain couples TRBV5-1 to TRBJ2-1; possibly TRBD2 for D (6 bases). Germline V gene sequence: CDR1 SGHRS, CDR2 YFSETQ. The CDR3 is 15 residues long. V was cut by 2 bases and J by 7 bases, with 16 bases left in between. CDR3 sequence reads: CASSFSPGLVNEQFF. In DNA form, the CDR3 reads TGCGCCAGCAGCTTCTCCCCGGGACTTGTGAATGAGCAGTTCTTC.

The chain has TRBV3-1 (or the pseudogene TRBV3-2) and TRBJ1-5, with 8 bases that match TRBD1. The CDR3 consists of 14 residues. Germline V gene sequence: CDR1 LGHDT, CDR2 YNNKEL (reference sequence). J lost 5 bases, V lost 5 bases, and 5 bases had no gene match. CDR3 region: CASSSRTGHQPQHF. Written as DNA, the CDR3 is TGTGCCAGCAGCTCTAGGACAGGGCATCAGCCCCAGCATTTT.

In its sample, this clone was seen a few times. The chain uses TRBV10-3 and TRBJ1-5, with 8 positions matching TRBD1. Trimming took 10 bases from V and 3 from J; bases not matched to a gene: 14. This CDR3 region has 16 residues. CDR1 is ENHRY and CDR2 is SYGVKD in the germline V gene. CDR3 sequence reads: CATLNSDRADNQPQHF. In DNA form, the CDR3 reads TGTGCCACCCTTAACTCGGACAGGGCGGACAATCAGCCCCAGCATTTT.

This chain links TRBV6-5 with TRBJ1-3; a possible D gene is TRBD1 (6 bases). With 0 bases removed from V and 2 bases from J, the gap between germline ends came to 11 bases. This CDR3 is 16 amino acids long. Germline V gives CDR1 MNHEY, CDR2 SVGAGI. The DNA for the CDR3 is TGTGCCAGCAGTTACTCGTGGGGGGGCACTGGAAACACCATATATTTT. Translation gives CASSYSWGGTGNTIYF.

The chain recombines TRBV3-1 (or the pseudogene TRBV3-2) with TRBJ1-5; TRBD1 might be the D (6 bases). The CDR3 loop spans 15 amino acids. The V end lost 4 bases, the J end lost 2 bases, and 12 bases lay between the germline ends. The V gene's germline CDR1 is LGHDT and CDR2 YNNKEL (reference sequence). In DNA, the CDR3 is TGTGCCAGCAGCCTAGGCAGGGGTGGCAATCAGCCCCAGCATTTT. It yields the protein CASSLGRGGNQPQHF.

The rearrangement uses TRBV5-1 and TRBJ2-5; 7 positions match TRBD2. Germline CDR1 and CDR2: SGHRS and YFSETQ. The CDR3 consists of 14 residues. The V segment lost 2 bases and the J segment 3 bases; nucleotides outside the gene matches: 4. The CDR3 bases are TGCGCCAGCAGCTTATACGGGGGGAAAGAGACCCAGTACTTC. It is translated as CASSLYGGKETQYF.

This chain joins TRBV2 and TRBJ2-5, with 9 nucleotides matching TRBD1. The CDR3 totals 15 residues. Germline CDR1 reads SNHLY; CDR2 reads FYNNEI. The V gene end was trimmed by 4 bases and the J gene end by 4 bases; junction bases not matched to a gene: 7. Here the CDR3 reads CASSVATGGTETQYF. CDR3 DNA: TGTGCCAGCAGTGTTGCGACAGGGGGGACAGAGACCCAGTACTTC.

This clone was picked up a small number of times. The rearrangement links TRBV19 to TRBJ1-6, with a possible D match to TRBD1 (6 bases). This CDR3 contains 15 residues. Trimming cost V 4 bases and J 7 bases, with 14 bases left between them. Germline values: CDR1 LNHDA, CDR2 SQIVND (reference sequence). In DNA, the CDR3 is TGTGCCAGTAGTAAGTTTCGGACAGAGAATTCACCCCTCCACTTT. The encoded protein is CASSKFRTENSPLHF.

This clone was detected only once. This chain connects TRBV6-5 to TRBJ2-5, with D hard to call. CDR1 MNHEY and CDR2 SVGAGI come from the germline V gene. V gave up 6 bases and J gave up 5 bases, with 13 bases separating them. CDR3 length: 13 amino acids. The CDR3 sequence is CASRARSQETQYF. As DNA, the CDR3 is TGTGCCAGCAGAGCTAGGTCTCAGGAGACCCAGTACTTC.

This clone was counted a single time. This chain joins TRBV7-8 and TRBJ2-7, with TRBD1 matching over 8 bases. Trimming took 1 base from V and 2 from J; bases not matched to a gene: 7. CDR3 length: 16 amino acids. Germline assignment: CDR1 SGHVS and CDR2 FQNEAQ. The CDR3 DNA follows: TGTGCCAGCAGCTTAGGTAGCAGGGGGCACACCTACGAGCAGTACTTC. It translates to CASSLGSRGHTYEQYF.

The genes are TRBV11-2 and TRBJ1-4, with D possibly being TRBD1 (5 bases). V was trimmed by 5 bases and J by 5 bases, leaving 18 bases between them. This CDR3 is built from 16 residues. Per germline, CDR1 SGHAT and CDR2 FQNNGV. The CDR3 bases are TGTGCCAGCAGCCCGATGCGGCAGGGAATAAATGAAAAACTGTTTTTT. Encoded protein: CASSPMRQGINEKLFF.

The gene calls are TRBV3-1 (or the pseudogene TRBV3-2) and TRBJ2-2, with unresolved D. The CDR3 runs 12 residues. The germline gives CDR1 LGHDT, CDR2 YNNKEL (reference sequence). The V and J ends lost 4 bases and 7 bases respectively, with 7 bases between them. CDR3 sequence: CASSPLGGELFF. The CDR3 bases are TGTGCCAGCAGCCCCCTCGGCGGGGAGCTGTTTTTT.

V gene TRBV5-5 combines with J gene TRBJ1-2; D might be TRBD1 (6 bases). Trimming took 1 base from V and 0 from J, leaving 16 bases between them. The CDR3 covers 17 residues. Germline V gives CDR1 SGHKS, CDR2 YYEKEE (reference sequence). CDR3 bases: TGTGCCAGCAGCTTGTTACTCTTGACAGGCTCTAACTATGGCTACACCTTC. Amino acids: CASSLLLLTGSNYGYTF.

The V gene is TRBV10-3, the J gene TRBJ2-1, with 15 bases matching TRBD2. CDR3 length: 16 residues. V shed 4 bases, J shed 7 bases, and the junction held 5 bases outside the gene matches. Per germline, CDR1 ENHRY and CDR2 SYGVKD. CDR3 nucleotide sequence: TGTGCCATCAGTGGGCGGACTAGCGGGGGGGATAATGAGCAGTTCTTC. This gives the protein CAISGRTSGGDNEQFF.

The rearrangement joins TRBV6-5 to TRBJ1-5; 7 bases are shared with TRBD1. V dropped 4 bases and J dropped 0; count of bases not matched to a gene: 6. Germline V gene sequence: CDR1 MNHEY, CDR2 SVGAGI. CDR3 length: 16 amino acids. CDR3 residues: CASSSRTGLSNQPQHF. The CDR3 nucleotides are TGTGCCAGCAGTTCTCGGACAGGCCTTAGCAATCAGCCCCAGCATTTT.

CDR3 region: CASSLTEAYNEQFF. DNA for the CDR3: TGTGCCAGCAGCTTGACGGAGGCCTACAATGAGCAGTTCTTC. The chain is built from TRBV5-5 and TRBJ2-1; TRBD2 is a possible D gene (5 bases). From germline, CDR1 is SGHKS and CDR2 YYEKEE (reference sequence). The CDR3 length is 14 residues. V was shortened by 1 base and J by 2 bases, with 7 bases between the two germline ends.

J is TRBJ1-2 and V is TRBV10-2; 10 bases align to TRBD1. Germline loops: CDR1 WSHSY, CDR2 SAAADI. V trimming: 3 bases; J trimming: 6 bases; junction bases outside the gene matches: 7. The CDR3 length is 15 residues. The CDR3 loop reads CASSEWGDRGHGYTF. The CDR3 region has the DNA TGCGCCAGCAGTGAATGGGGAGACAGGGGGCATGGCTACACCTTC.

The CDR3 bases are TGTGCCAGCAGTTACCGAGTTAAAAACACCGGGGAGCTGTTTTTT. Its protein product is CASSYRVKNTGELFF. The gene calls are TRBV6-5 and TRBJ2-2, with no clear D. Germline CDR1 is MNHEY and CDR2 is SVGAGI. This CDR3 contains 15 residues. V was clipped by 2 bases and J by 2 bases, with 9 bases between them.

This chain uses TRBV12-3 or TRBV12-4 with TRBJ1-2, with 9 bases identical to TRBD1. The CDR3 length is 13 residues. V was clipped by 8 bases and J by 1 base; unmatched bases: 2. CDR3: CASHRGLNYGYTF. CDR3 in DNA: TGTGCCAGCCACAGGGGGCTTAACTATGGCTACACCTTC.

This chain links TRBV28 with TRBJ2-1, with 9 bases matching TRBD2. The V segment lost 5 bases and the J segment 4 bases; nucleotides outside the gene matches: 9. The CDR3 spans 16 residues. CDR1 MDHEN and CDR2 SYDVKM come from the germline V gene. CDR3 loop: CASSPAGTSSYNEQFF. The CDR3 DNA sequence: TGTGCCAGCAGTCCAGCGGGGACTAGCAGTTACAATGAGCAGTTCTTC.

The rearrangement links TRBV18 to TRBJ1-1, with D unresolved. The germline gives CDR1 KGHSH, CDR2 LQKENI. The CDR3 extends over 15 amino acids. Trimming took 4 bases from V and 4 from J, leaving 16 bases between them. The CDR3 region has the DNA TGTGCCAGCTCACAACTAGGGAGGTCGGGCACTGAAGCTTTCTTT. Residues: CASSQLGRSGTEAFF.

The rearrangement uses TRBV7-8 and TRBJ1-3; D perhaps matches TRBD1 (5 bases). The length of the CDR3 is 15 residues. The ends were cut back, 4 bases at V and 2 bases at J, with 12 bases in the middle. Germline V gene data show CDR1 as SGHVS and CDR2 as FQNEAQ. CDR3 sequence reads: CASSSPQGTGNTIYF. In DNA, the CDR3 is TGTGCCAGCAGCTCACCGCAGGGAACTGGAAACACCATATATTTT.

The chain is built from TRBV27 and TRBJ1-6; D is unresolved. Germline assignment: CDR1 MNHEY and CDR2 SMNVEV (reference sequence). The CDR3 loop spans 15 amino acids. Deletions cut 4 bases from V and 3 bases from J, with 10 bases between. This CDR3 is CASSSGVIYNSPLHF. CDR3 nucleotides: TGTGCCAGCAGTTCCGGGGTCATCTATAATTCACCCCTCCACTTT.

This clone is a singleton in its sample. The chain is built from TRBV5-1 and TRBJ2-7; D possibly corresponds to TRBD2 (5 bases). Germline assignment: CDR1 SGHRS and CDR2 YFSETQ. The CDR3 consists of 14 residues. The V end was cut by 0 bases, the J end by 5 bases, with 12 bases between. CDR3 nucleotides: TGCGCCAGCAGCTTGGACGGAATGAGGGACGAGCAGTACTTC. Amino acid sequence: CASSLDGMRDEQYF. Combining the CDR3 with reference TRBV5-1 and TRBJ2-7 gives the whole variable domain KAGVTQTPRYLIKTRGQQVTLSCSPISGHRSVSWYQQTPGQGLQFLFEYFSETQRNKGNFPGRFSGRQFSNSRSEMNVSTLELGDSALYLCASSLDGMRDEQYFGPGTRLTVT.

This clone was observed once. The rearrangement uses TRBV11-2 and TRBJ2-3; a possible D gene is TRBD1 (6 bases). The germline V gene has CDR1 SGHAT and CDR2 FQNNGV. Trimming took 1 base from V and 5 from J, leaving 13 bases between them. This CDR3 has 15 residues. In DNA form, the CDR3 reads TGTGCCAGCAGCTTAGTTCGGCAGGGGTTAGATACGCAGTATTTT. Translating gives CASSLVRQGLDTQYF.

Only a few counts were recorded for this clone. The V call is TRBV5-1, the J call TRBJ1-5; 8 bases are shared with TRBD1. V lost 9 bases, J lost 3 bases, and 11 bases stayed unmatched. The CDR3 spans 15 residues. Germline CDR1 SGHRS, CDR2 YFSETQ. CDR3 coding DNA: TGCGCCACTTTTACGACAGGGGTAGACAATCAGCCCCAGCATTTT. Residues: CATFTTGVDNQPQHF.